Detailed here is one T cell receptor (beta chain). Its antigen is unknown. The sample originates from a study of T-cell reconstitution after alpha-beta-depleted transplantation in children. TCRbeta library preparation incorporated unique molecular identifiers. TCRdb called the PCR reads again in MiXCR, with one record for every CDR3 protein. The table records 150,000 to 250,000 distinct CDR3 sequences, 5% to 6.5% of them present only once. Points from the study as a whole: Alpha-beta T cells about two months after transplant reportedly derived from several hundred expanded graft clones. The main origin of T-cell counts and diversity one year after transplant was newly produced T cells. The origin of high day-60 TCRbeta diversity in some patients lay in surviving recipient T cells and thymic progenitors.

V was pared by 5 bases and J by 0 bases, with 11 bases between. The CDR3 spans 15 residues. Germline CDR1 is SGHTA and CDR2 is FQGTGA. The rearrangement uses TRBV7-3 and TRBJ2-1; D is uncertain. This clonotype originated in a girl under three years old with combined immunodeficiency, due to receive a stem cell transplant. The sample in question was PBMCs, obtained before TCRalphabeta/CD19-depleted stem cell transplant. CDR3 DNA sequence: TGTGCCAGCAGCATCGTCTTCAGCTCCTACAATGAGCAGTTCTTC. This gives the protein CASSIVFSSYNEQFF. Complete variable domain (other parts from reference TRBV7-3 and TRBJ2-1): GAGVSQTPSNKVTEKGKYVELRCDPISGHTALYWYRQSLGQGPEFLIYFQGTGAADDSGLPNDRFFAVRPEGSVSTLKIQRTERGDSAVYLCASSIVFSSYNEQFFGPGTRLTVL.